Listed below are T cell receptor beta chains from one sample, sequenced in a study of blood T cells in healthy people across ages. MiXCR was run by TCRdb on the 5' RACE reads, yielding one entry per CDR3 protein. The sample lists 780,000 or so distinct CDR3 sequences, 20% to 25% occurring once. These data were also reused for a study on T cells of mothers and their children.

Sample: blood. Source of these receptors: a boy aged 10-17 years in good health. CDR3s include the opening cysteine and the closing phenylalanine or tryptophan. The order of the fields is J gene, clone size, V gene, D gene, CDR3 DNA, CDR3 protein. The D gene is left open where the match is weak. Clone sizes are given selectively: once, few, many, or a class where the clone is expanded.

TRBJ2-7,few,TRBV6-5,-,TGTGCCAGCAGTTCCCCGGGACCAAGTGGCGGCGAGCAGTACTTC,CASSSPGPSGGEQYF
TRBJ2-2,few,TRBV12-3/TRBV12-4,TRBD2,TGTGCCAGCAGAGCGGGGACGAACACCGGGGAGCTGTTTTTT,CASRAGTNTGELFF
TRBJ2-1,few,TRBV2,TRBD2,TGTGCCAGCAGCACCCTTGCGGGGGGGCCAGCAAATGAGCAGTTCTTC,CASSTLAGGPANEQFF
TRBJ2-7,few,TRBV4-1,TRBD1,TGCGCCAGCAGCCCTCGACAGGGAATCTTC,CASSPRQGIF
TRBJ2-7,few,TRBV7-2,TRBD1,TGTGCCAGCGGCCGACGGACAGGTCCCTACGAGCAGTACTTC,CASGRRTGPYEQYF
TRBJ1-4,-,TRBV14,TRBD1,TGTGCCAGCAGCCAGGACAGGCGCCGAACTAATGAAAAACTGTTTTTT,CASSQDRRRTNEKLFF
TRBJ2-5,-,TRBV6-2/TRBV6-3,-,TGTGCCAGCAGGGAGCCTAAAGAGACCCAGTACTTC,CASREPKETQYF
TRBJ2-1,-,TRBV4-2,-,TGTGCCAGCAGCCAAGATTTCGCGGACGAATACAATGAGCAGTTCTTC,CASSQDFADEYNEQFF
TRBJ2-3,-,TRBV5-6,-,TGTGCCAGCAGCTTCCCAGGGTCCACAGATACGCAGTATTTT,CASSFPGSTDTQYF
TRBJ1-2,few,TRBV3-1,-,TGTGCCAGCAGTCCTGGAGCCTCGACAGGTGCCTATGGCTACACCTTC,CASSPGASTGAYGYTF
TRBJ2-5,-,TRBV5-1,-,TGCGCCAGCAGCCACAGCCCGCAGGGCCAAGAGACCCAGTACTTC,CASSHSPQGQETQYF
TRBJ2-5,-,TRBV20-1,-,TGCAGTGCTAGAGACCCCGCGGGAATGGGGCAAGAGACCCAGCACTTC,CSARDPAGMGQETQHF
TRBJ2-7,-,TRBV28,-,TGTGCCAGCAGTTTTGTGGGAGAGAGTCACGAGCAGTACTTC,CASSFVGESHEQYF
TRBJ2-5,-,TRBV6-2/TRBV6-3,-,TGTGCCAGCAGTTACGTGCCTATCAACAAGCAGTACTTC,CASSYVPINKQYF
TRBJ1-4,few,TRBV27,TRBD1,TGTGCCAGCAGTTTGATGACAGGGGGAAATGAAAAACTGTTTTTT,CASSLMTGGNEKLFF
TRBJ2-7,few,TRBV20-1,TRBD2,TGCAGTGCTAGAGATTACGGGGTAGCGGGGCCCTCCTACGAGCAGTACTTC,CSARDYGVAGPSYEQYF
TRBJ2-1,few,TRBV28,-,TGTGCCAGCAGAGGACTCTACAATGAGCAGTTCTTC,CASRGLYNEQFF
TRBJ2-7,many,TRBV28,-,TGTGCCAGCAGTTTATCCGACAGCTCCTACGAGCAGTACTTC,CASSLSDSSYEQYF
TRBJ2-3,-,TRBV28,-,TGTGCCAGCAGTTTAGAGACAGCCACAGATACGCAGTATTTT,CASSLETATDTQYF
TRBJ2-7,-,TRBV20-1,TRBD1,TGCAGTGCAATGGGACAGACCTCCTACGAGCAGTACTTC,CSAMGQTSYEQYF
TRBJ2-2,-,TRBV28,-,TGTGCCCTCGGCGGACCTAACACCGGGGAGCTGTTTTTT,CALGGPNTGELFF
TRBJ2-5,many,TRBV11-1,TRBD1,TGTGCCAGCAGCGGGACAGGCCACCAAGAGACCCAGTACTTC,CASSGTGHQETQYF
TRBJ2-7,-,TRBV5-1,TRBD1,TGCGCCAGCAGCCTCACCACGGGACAGCCAGGGTCCGAGCAGTACTTC,CASSLTTGQPGSEQYF
TRBJ2-7,few,TRBV9,-,TGTGCCAGCAGCGTAGGCAGGGTTGGGTACGAGCAGTACTTC,CASSVGRVGYEQYF
TRBJ2-7,few,TRBV6-2/TRBV6-3,-,TGTGCCAGCAGTTACCGACAGGCCTACGAGCAGTACTTC,CASSYRQAYEQYF
TRBJ2-7,-,TRBV27,-,TGTGCCAGCAGTTTAGGCGCAGAACCCTACGAGCAGTACTTC,CASSLGAEPYEQYF
TRBJ2-5,few,TRBV20-1,TRBD2,TGCAGTGCTAGAGTGGCGGGAGGGCAAGAGACCCAGTACTTC,CSARVAGGQETQYF
TRBJ2-1,-,TRBV7-9,TRBD2,TGTGCCAGCGAGCGGGAGACCAACAATGAGCAGTTCTTC,CASERETNNEQFF
TRBJ1-3,-,TRBV29-1,TRBD1,TGCAGCGCTGGGGACAGGGACCACTCTGGAAACACCATATATTTT,CSAGDRDHSGNTIYF
TRBJ2-3,few,TRBV12-3/TRBV12-4,-,TGTGCCAGCAGTTTCCGGGCCCTACCCACAGATACGCAGTATTTT,CASSFRALPTDTQYF
TRBJ2-3,-,TRBV29-1,TRBD2,TGCAGCGTGATGGGACTAGAAGGCACAGATACGCAGTATTTT,CSVMGLEGTDTQYF
TRBJ2-6,-,TRBV24-1,-,TGTGCCACCAGTGAGGCGGTTGGGACCGGGGCCAACGTCCTGACTTTC,CATSEAVGTGANVLTF
TRBJ1-1,-,TRBV13,-,TGTGCCAGCAGCCTTCCCCCCCGGGGTCTGGGCACTGAAGCTTTCTTT,CASSLPPRGLGTEAFF
TRBJ2-7,few,TRBV4-3,TRBD2,TGCGCCAGCAGCCAAGATCGCCTAGCGGCTGATACCTACGAGCAGTACTTC,CASSQDRLAADTYEQYF
TRBJ1-1,-,TRBV7-2,-,TGTGCCAGCAGCTTACACACTTTGAACACTGAAGCTTTCTTT,CASSLHTLNTEAFF
TRBJ2-4,few,TRBV28,-,TGTGCCAGCAGTTTAAGGACTGGCCCTTCCAAAAACATTCAGTACTTC,CASSLRTGPSKNIQYF
TRBJ2-1,few,TRBV15,-,TGTGCCACCAGCAGAGATCTAACGAGTTACAATGAGCAGTTCTTC,CATSRDLTSYNEQFF
TRBJ2-5,-,TRBV29-1,TRBD1,TGCAGCGCATGGGGACAGGGCAGGGCCAGCCCACTGCAAGAGACCCAGTACTTC,CSAWGQGRASPLQETQYF
TRBJ1-4,-,TRBV25-1,-,TGCGCCAGCAGTCCCCGGGGGGTCGGTGAGGAAAAACTGTTTTTT,CASSPRGVGEEKLFF
TRBJ1-4,-,TRBV2,-,TGTGCCAGCAGCGGACGTAAAGGGGGATTTAATGAAAAACTGTTTTTT,CASSGRKGGFNEKLFF
TRBJ1-2,-,TRBV28,TRBD1,TGTGCCAGCAGATTACAGGGGGGAAATTATGGCTACACCTTC,CASRLQGGNYGYTF
TRBJ2-7,many,TRBV11-2,-,TGTGCCAGCAGCTTAGAAGTTCAGAGCGCCTACGAGCAGTACTTC,CASSLEVQSAYEQYF